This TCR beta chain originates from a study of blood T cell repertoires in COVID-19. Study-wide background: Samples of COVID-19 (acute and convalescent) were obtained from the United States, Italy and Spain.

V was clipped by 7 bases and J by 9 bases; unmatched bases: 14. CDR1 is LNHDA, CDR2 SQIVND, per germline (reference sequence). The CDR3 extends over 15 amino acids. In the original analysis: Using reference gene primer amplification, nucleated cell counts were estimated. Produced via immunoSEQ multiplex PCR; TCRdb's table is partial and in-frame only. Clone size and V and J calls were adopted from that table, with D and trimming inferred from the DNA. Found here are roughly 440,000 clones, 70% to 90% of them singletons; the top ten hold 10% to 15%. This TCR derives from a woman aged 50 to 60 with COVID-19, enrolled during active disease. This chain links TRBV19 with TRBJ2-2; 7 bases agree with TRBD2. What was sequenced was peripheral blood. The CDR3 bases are TGTGCCAGTACTGACCGAGCCGTGGGAGGGCGGGAGCTGTTTTTT. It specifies CASTDRAVGGRELFF.